This TCR beta chain was sequenced in a study of OX40 agonist ivuxolimab in advanced cancers. The wider study: Melanoma, hepatocellular carcinoma, head and neck or renal cell cancer occurred in dose-escalation patients. Regarding the study as a whole: Partial responders at 0.1-3.0 mg/kg had among the lowest clonal expansion.

TCRdb keeps only in-frame clones here, not all; method: immunoSEQ multiplex PCR. The repertoire consists of tens of thousands of clones, with over 90% occurring once and the leading ten covering approximately 18%. As regards this clone: Its antigen is as yet unknown.

Germline CDR1 SEHNR, CDR2 FQNEAQ (reference sequence). V was shortened by 8 bases and J by 1 base, with 12 bases between the two germline ends. The CDR3 totals 13 residues. Source: CD4+ or CD8+ T cells sorted from blood, taken in a trial of the OX40 agonist ivuxolimab. The receptor's source is an adult with an advanced solid tumor such as melanoma, head and neck, liver or kidney cancer. This chain uses TRBV7-9 with TRBJ2-7; a weak D match, TRBD1 (7 bases). The CDR3 region has the DNA TGTGCCAGCGCGGGACAGTTATCCTACGAGCAGTACTTC. Translation: CASAGQLSYEQYF.